This TCR beta chain was found in a study of shared clonotypes between healthy human individuals. Background on the study: The donor pool was made up of a couple of women and a few men aged 18 to 49.

TCRdb's table, derived via immunoSEQ multiplex PCR, lists solely in-frame clones and lacks some. The table lists 2 million to 2.5 million clones, about 95% of them singletons. Cells designated naive CD8 were CD45RO-negative and were positively selected for CCR7, with terminally differentiated effector memory CD45RA+ cells excluded. All of the donors resided in Nashville, Tennessee, and each was a Caucasian adult. Germline assignment: CDR1 ENHRY and CDR2 SYGVKD. The CDR3 contains 15 residues. V was cut by 2 bases and J by 2 bases, with 10 bases left in between. The specimen was naive CD8+ T cells sorted from blood. V gene TRBV10-3 combines with J gene TRBJ1-5; a weak D match, TRBD1 (6 bases). This receptor was obtained from a man aged 18 to 30 in good health. The CDR3 DNA sequence: TGTGCCATCAGTGAGAGGGGGTTGGGCAATCAGCCCCAGCATTTT. Translated: CAISERGLGNQPQHF.